Below are 9 T cell receptor beta chains sequenced from a single sample in a study of cytomegalovirus exposure and HLA in healthy donors. Vbeta (60) and Jbeta (13) primers were used in the PCR. Assay: immunoSEQ multiplex PCR; the TCRdb copy retains only in-frame clones and omits some. This sample has 150,000 or so clones, with roughly 68% found just once. Input material: PBMCs. Every receptor here comes from a young man in good health and CMV-seropositive.

This sequence joins TRBV11-2 and TRBJ2-5; no reliable D call. Germline V gene lookup returns CDR1 SGHAT and CDR2 FQNNGV. V lost 4 bases to trimming and J lost 2 bases, with 11 bases between them. The CDR3 consists of 14 residues. The CDR3 protein is CASSSSQTQETQYF. The CDR3 DNA reads TGTGCCAGCAGCTCAAGCCAGACTCAAGAGACCCAGTACTTC.

In this sample, this clone turned up once. The chain carries TRBV9 and TRBJ2-1, with 13 bases matching TRBD2. V lost 2 bases, J lost 3 bases, and 8 bases stayed unmatched. Germline V gene sequence: CDR1 SGDLS, CDR2 YYNGEE. The CDR3 is 18 residues long. DNA of the CDR3: TGTGCCAGCAGCGTCGGACTAGCGGGAGAGGTAGTCTACAATGAGCAGTTCTTC. Its protein is CASSVGLAGEVVYNEQFF.

V gene TRBV5-6 combines with J gene TRBJ2-5; no firm D call. Per the germline V gene, CDR1 is SGHDT and CDR2 is YYEEEE. Trimming left V 2 bases short and J 7 bases short, with 12 bases between. CDR3 size: 13 residues. CDR3 bases: TGTGCCAGCAGCTTCTCGCTCCTCGGGACCCAGTACTTC. It specifies CASSFSLLGTQYF.

The chain uses TRBV7-8 and TRBJ2-1, with 10 nucleotides matching TRBD2. CDR1 and CDR2 (germline): SGHVS, FQNEAQ. The CDR3 sequence is 16 residues long. V lost 2 bases to trimming and J lost 7 bases; unmatched junction nucleotides: 8. This CDR3 reads CASSLNSGRSRNEQFF. CDR3 sequence (DNA): TGTGCCAGCAGCTTAAATAGCGGGAGGAGTAGGAATGAGCAGTTCTTC.

This clone has more than one count but fewer than ten. The chain has TRBV28 and TRBJ2-7; D not resolved. The CDR3 is 15 residues long. Trimming removed 2 bases at V and 3 bases at J, with 14 bases between. CDR1 is MDHEN and CDR2 is SYDVKM in the germline V gene. The CDR3 DNA is TGTGCCAGCAGTTTAGGGCAGACGAGAATCTACGAGCAGTACTTC. Its protein product is CASSLGQTRIYEQYF.

Here the CDR3 DNA reads TGTGCCAGCAGTGAAGGGGGACTAGCGGGAAGGGATGAGCAGTTCTTC. Translating gives CASSEGGLAGRDEQFF. This sequence joins TRBV6-1 and TRBJ2-1; 13 positions agree with TRBD2. Trimming at V came to 1 base and at J to 8 bases, leaving 5 bases not matched to a gene. Looked up from germline, CDR1 is MNHNS and CDR2 is SASEGT. There are 16 residues in the CDR3.

This clone showed up just a few times. This sequence joins TRBV2 and TRBJ2-1; TRBD2 matches 8 bases. The germline CDR1 and CDR2 sequences are SNHLY and FYNNEI. Trimming took 8 bases from V and 3 from J; bases not matched to a gene: 6. The CDR3 is made up of 14 amino acids. CDR3 residues: CASRIGRDYNEQFF. In nucleotides, the CDR3 is TGTGCCAGCCGGATCGGGAGGGACTACAATGAGCAGTTCTTC.

The rearrangement uses TRBV9 and TRBJ1-2; TRBD1 might be the D (5 bases). There are 14 residues in the CDR3. Germline CDR1 reads SGDLS; CDR2 reads YYNGEE. The V gene lost 3 bases and the J gene lost 5 bases, with 14 bases spanning the gap. DNA of the CDR3: TGTGCCAGCAGCGCCGACGACAGCGGGTATGGCTACACCTTC. Translation gives CASSADDSGYGYTF. The full variable domain, completed using reference TRBV9 and TRBJ1-2, is DSGVTQTPKHLITATGQRVTLRCSPRSGDLSVYWYQQSLDQGLQFLIQYYNGEERAKGNILERFSAQQFPDLHSELNLSSLELGDSALYFCASSADDSGYGYTFGSGTRLTVV.

The CDR3 DNA sequence: TGTGCCAGTAGGCTAACCCTCGGGACAGGGCATACCTCTGGAAACACCATATATTTT. Amino acid sequence: CASRLTLGTGHTSGNTIYF. V and J are TRBV19 and TRBJ1-3; 9 positions agree with TRBD1. This CDR3 spans 19 amino acids. Germline V gene sequence: CDR1 LNHDA, CDR2 SQIVND (reference sequence). V dropped 6 bases and J dropped 0; count of bases not matched to a gene: 15.